This T cell receptor beta chain was obtained from a study of long-term antiretroviral therapy in people with HIV. For the study at large: Of all samples, the earliest predate the 2015 immediate-ART recommendation by about a decade. Overall study results and limits: Increased diversity was seen after ART, yet it remained lower than in transplant donor controls. Older ART regimens were possibly in use when the blood was collected between the mid-2000s and the late 2010s.

The CDR3 runs 16 residues. CDR1 and CDR2 from the germline V gene are KGHSH and LQKENI. The trim removed 1 base at V and 0 bases at J, leaving 3 bases unmatched. As for this clone: Antigen: not known.

Researchers report immunoSEQ v3.0 was run at survey level. Each sample aimed for about 35,000-55,000 sequenced T-cell genomes. Sequenced by immunoSEQ multiplex PCR; TCRdb stores in-frame clones only, minus some. Here the sample spans 20,000 or so clones, 80% to 85% being singletons. This material consisted of unsorted PBMCs, taken 0.2 years after starting antiretroviral therapy. The chain has TRBV18 and TRBJ1-2, with 9 bases that match TRBD1. The sequence was collected from a woman aged 25 to 39 with HIV. The CDR3 protein is CASSPQRTGANYGYTF. The DNA of the CDR3 is TGTGCCAGCTCACCACAGAGGACAGGGGCTAACTATGGCTACACCTTC.